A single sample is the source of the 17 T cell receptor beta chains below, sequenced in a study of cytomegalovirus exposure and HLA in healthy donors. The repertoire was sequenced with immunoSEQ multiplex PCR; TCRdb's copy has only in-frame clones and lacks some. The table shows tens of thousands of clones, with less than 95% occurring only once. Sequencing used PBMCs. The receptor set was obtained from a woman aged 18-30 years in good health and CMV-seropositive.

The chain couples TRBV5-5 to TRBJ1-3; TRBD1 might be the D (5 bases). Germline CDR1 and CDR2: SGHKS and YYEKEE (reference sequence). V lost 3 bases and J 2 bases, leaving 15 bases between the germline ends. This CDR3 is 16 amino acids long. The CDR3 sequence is CASSSRAGGTGNTIYF. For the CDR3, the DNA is TGTGCCAGCAGCTCCCGGGCTGGGGGGACTGGAAACACCATATATTTT. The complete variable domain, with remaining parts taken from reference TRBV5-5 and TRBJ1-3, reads DAGVTQSPTHLIKTRGQQVTLRCSPISGHKSVSWYQQVLGQGPQFIFQYYEKEERGRGNFPDRFSARQFPNYSSELNVNALLLGDSALYLCASSSRAGGTGNTIYFGEGSWLTVV.

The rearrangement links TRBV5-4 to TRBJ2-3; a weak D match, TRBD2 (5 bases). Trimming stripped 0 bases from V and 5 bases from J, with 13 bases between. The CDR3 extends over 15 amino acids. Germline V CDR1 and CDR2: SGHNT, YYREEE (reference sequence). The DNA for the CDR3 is TGTGCCAGCAGCTTGGGACACCCCGAGGGAGATACGCAGTATTTT. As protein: CASSLGHPEGDTQYF.

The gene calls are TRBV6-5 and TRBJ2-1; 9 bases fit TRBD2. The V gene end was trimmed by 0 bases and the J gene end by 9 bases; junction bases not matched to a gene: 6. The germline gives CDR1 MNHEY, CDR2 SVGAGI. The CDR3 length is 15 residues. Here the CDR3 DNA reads TGTGCCAGCAGTTACTCGGCGGGGGGGCCCGGTGAGCAGTTCTTC. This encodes CASSYSAGGPGEQFF.

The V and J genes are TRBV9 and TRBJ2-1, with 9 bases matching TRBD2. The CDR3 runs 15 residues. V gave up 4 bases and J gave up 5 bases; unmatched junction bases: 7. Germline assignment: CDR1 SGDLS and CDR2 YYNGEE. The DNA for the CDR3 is TGTGCCAGCAGCCCCGCGGGAGGGGTGGACAATGAGCAGTTCTTC. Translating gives CASSPAGGVDNEQFF.

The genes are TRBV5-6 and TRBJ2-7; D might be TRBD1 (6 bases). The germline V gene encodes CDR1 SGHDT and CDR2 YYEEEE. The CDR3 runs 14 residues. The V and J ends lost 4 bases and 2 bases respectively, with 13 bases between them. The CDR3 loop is CASSARDNPYEQYF. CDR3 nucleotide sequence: TGTGCCAGCAGCGCCCGGGACAACCCCTACGAGCAGTACTTC.

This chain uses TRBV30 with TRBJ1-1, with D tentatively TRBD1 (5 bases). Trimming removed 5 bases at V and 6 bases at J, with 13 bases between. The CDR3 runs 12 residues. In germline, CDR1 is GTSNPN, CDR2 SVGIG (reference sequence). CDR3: CAWSIGGAEAFF. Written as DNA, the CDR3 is TGTGCCTGGTCCATTGGGGGGGCTGAAGCTTTCTTT.

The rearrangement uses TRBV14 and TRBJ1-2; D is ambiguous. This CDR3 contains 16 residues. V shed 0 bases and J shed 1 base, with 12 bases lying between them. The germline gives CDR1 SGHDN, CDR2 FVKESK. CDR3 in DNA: TGTGCCAGCAGCCAAGAGGGCTGGAGGCTTAACTATGGCTACACCTTC. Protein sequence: CASSQEGWRLNYGYTF.

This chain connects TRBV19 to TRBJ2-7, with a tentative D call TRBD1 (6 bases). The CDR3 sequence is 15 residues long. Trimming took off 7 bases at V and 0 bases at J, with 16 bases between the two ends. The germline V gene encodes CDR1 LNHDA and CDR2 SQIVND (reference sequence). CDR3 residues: CASKFGQGTSYEQYF. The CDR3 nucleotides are TGTGCCAGTAAATTTGGGCAGGGGACCTCCTACGAGCAGTACTTC. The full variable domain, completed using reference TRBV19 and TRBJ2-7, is DGGITQSPKYLFRKEGQNVTLSCEQNLNHDAMYWYRQDPGQGLRLIYYSQIVNDFQKGDIAEGYSVSREKKESFPLTVTSAQKNPTAFYLCASKFGQGTSYEQYFGPGTRLTVT.

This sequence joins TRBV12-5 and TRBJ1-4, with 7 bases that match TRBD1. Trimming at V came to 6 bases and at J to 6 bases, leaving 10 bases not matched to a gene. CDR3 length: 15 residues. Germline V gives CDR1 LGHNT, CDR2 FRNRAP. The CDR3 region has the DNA TGTGCTAGTGGGTTCGGGGACAGTACGGATGAAAAACTGTTTTTT. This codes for CASGFGDSTDEKLFF.

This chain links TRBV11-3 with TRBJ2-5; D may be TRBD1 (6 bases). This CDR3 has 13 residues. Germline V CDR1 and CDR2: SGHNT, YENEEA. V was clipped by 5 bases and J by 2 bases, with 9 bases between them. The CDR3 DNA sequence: TGTGCCAGCAGCCCCGGACAGCAAGAGACCCAGTACTTC. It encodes CASSPGQQETQYF.

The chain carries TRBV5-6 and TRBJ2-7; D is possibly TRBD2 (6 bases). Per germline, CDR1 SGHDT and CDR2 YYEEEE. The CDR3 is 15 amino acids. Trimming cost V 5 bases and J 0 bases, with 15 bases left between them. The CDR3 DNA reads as TGTGCCAGCAGGAATCGGCGGAGGGCCTCCTACGAGCAGTACTTC. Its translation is CASRNRRRASYEQYF.

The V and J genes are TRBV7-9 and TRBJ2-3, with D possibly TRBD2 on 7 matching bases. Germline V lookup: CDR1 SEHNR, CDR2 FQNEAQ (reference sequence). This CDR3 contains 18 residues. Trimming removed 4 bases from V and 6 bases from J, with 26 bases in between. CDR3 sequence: CASSSRISRGGATDTQYF. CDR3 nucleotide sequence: TGTGCCAGCAGCTCCCGTATTAGTAGGGGGGGGGCGACGGATACGCAGTATTTT. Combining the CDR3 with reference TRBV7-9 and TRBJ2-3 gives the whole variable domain DTGVSQNPRHKITKRGQNVTFRCDPISEHNRLYWYRQTLGQGPEFLTYFQNEAQLEKSRLLSDRFSAERPKGSFSTLEIQRTEQGDSAMYLCASSSRISRGGATDTQYFGPGTRLTVL.

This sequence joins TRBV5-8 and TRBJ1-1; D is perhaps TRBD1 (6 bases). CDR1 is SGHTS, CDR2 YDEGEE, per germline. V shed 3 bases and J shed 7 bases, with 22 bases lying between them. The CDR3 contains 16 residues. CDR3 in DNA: TGTGCCAGCAGCTCAGTCCCCGAGGGGGGGTTGGGTGAAGCTTTCTTT. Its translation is CASSSVPEGGLGEAFF.

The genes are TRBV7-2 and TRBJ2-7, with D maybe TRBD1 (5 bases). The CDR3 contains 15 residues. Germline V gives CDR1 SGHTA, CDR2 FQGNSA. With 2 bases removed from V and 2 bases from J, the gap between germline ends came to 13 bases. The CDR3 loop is CASSLQGRSPYEQYF. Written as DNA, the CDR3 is TGTGCCAGCAGCTTACAGGGAAGGAGCCCCTACGAGCAGTACTTC.

This CDR3 is CSVENGRIYNEQFF. The CDR3 DNA sequence: TGCAGCGTTGAAAACGGGAGGATATACAATGAGCAGTTCTTC. V usage is TRBV29-1 and J usage is TRBJ2-1, with 7 bases matching TRBD2. V lost 2 bases to trimming and J lost 4 bases; unmatched junction nucleotides: 5. Germline assignment: CDR1 SQVTM and CDR2 ANQGSEA. The CDR3 loop spans 14 amino acids.

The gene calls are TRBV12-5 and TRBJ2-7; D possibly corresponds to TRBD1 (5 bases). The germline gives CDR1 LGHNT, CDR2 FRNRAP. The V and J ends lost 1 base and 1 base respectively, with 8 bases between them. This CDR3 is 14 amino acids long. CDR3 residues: CASGLGQLSYEQYF. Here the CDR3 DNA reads TGTGCTAGTGGTTTGGGACAGTTATCCTACGAGCAGTACTTC. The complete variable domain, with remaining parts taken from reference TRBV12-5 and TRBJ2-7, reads DARVTQTPRHKVTEMGQEVTMRCQPILGHNTVFWYRQTMMQGLELLAYFRNRAPLDDSGMPKDRFSAEMPDATLATLKIQPSEPRDSAVYFCASGLGQLSYEQYFGPGTRLTVT.

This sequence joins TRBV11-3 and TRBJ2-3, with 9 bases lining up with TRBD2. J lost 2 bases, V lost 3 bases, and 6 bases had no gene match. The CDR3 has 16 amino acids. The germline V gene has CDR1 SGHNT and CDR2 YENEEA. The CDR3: CASSFGGGDTTDTQYF. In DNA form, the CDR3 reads TGTGCCAGCAGCTTCGGCGGGGGGGATACCACAGATACGCAGTATTTT.